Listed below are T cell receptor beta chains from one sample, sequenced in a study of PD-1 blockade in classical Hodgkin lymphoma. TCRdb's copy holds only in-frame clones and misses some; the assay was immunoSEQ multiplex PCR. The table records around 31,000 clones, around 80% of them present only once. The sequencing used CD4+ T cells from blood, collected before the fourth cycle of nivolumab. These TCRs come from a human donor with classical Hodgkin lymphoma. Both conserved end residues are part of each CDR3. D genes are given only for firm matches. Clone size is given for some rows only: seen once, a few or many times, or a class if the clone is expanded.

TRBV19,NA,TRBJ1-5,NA,TGTGCCAGTAGTATAAGGTTTCCGGGTTCGCCCAAACCTAAATCGAATCAGCCCCAGCATTTT,CASSIRFPGSPKPKSNQPQHF
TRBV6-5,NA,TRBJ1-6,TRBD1,TGTGCCAGCAGTTACTCAGGACAGGGGGCGTCAACCCTCCACTTT,CASSYSGQGASTLHF
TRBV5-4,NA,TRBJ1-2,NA,TGTGCCAGCAGCTTGGACAGGGTGAGCTATGGCTACACCTTC,CASSLDRVSYGYTF
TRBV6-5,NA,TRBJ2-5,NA,TGTGCCAGCAGTTGGGGGGGCGGTGAGACCCAGTACTTC,CASSWGGGETQYF
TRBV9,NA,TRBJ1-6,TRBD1,TGTGCCAGCAGCGCGCGGACAGGGTTGAGGAATTCACCCCTCCACTTT,CASSARTGLRNSPLHF
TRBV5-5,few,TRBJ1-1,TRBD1,TGTGCCAGCAGCCCCAGTGTAACAGGGGCCCGAACAGTTGAAGCTTTCTTT,CASSPSVTGARTVEAFF
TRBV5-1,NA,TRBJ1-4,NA,TGCGCCAGCAGCTTGGATGTCAGGGGAAGGTGGTCAACTAATGAAAAACTGTTTTTT,CASSLDVRGRWSTNEKLFF
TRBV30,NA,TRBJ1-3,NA,TGTGCCTGGAGTAACAGGCCTGGAAACACCATATATTTT,CAWSNRPGNTIYF
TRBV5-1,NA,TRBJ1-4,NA,TGCGCCAGCAGCTCGGGAGGACAGTTAAATGAAAAACTGTTTTTT,CASSSGGQLNEKLFF
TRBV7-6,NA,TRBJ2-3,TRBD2,TGTGCCAGCAGTACGGGGGGGCTCACAGATACGCAGTATTTT,CASSTGGLTDTQYF
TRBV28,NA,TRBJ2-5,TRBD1,TGTGCCAGCAGTTCCGCAACAGGGGGCGCGTGGGAGACCCAGTACTTC,CASSSATGGAWETQYF
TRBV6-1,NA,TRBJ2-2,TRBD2,TGTGCCAGCGGGGGACTAGCGAACACCGGGGAGCTGTTTTTT,CASGGLANTGELFF
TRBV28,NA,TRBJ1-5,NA,TGTGCCAGCAGTCTTCGCCTAAATCAGCCCCAGCATTTT,CASSLRLNQPQHF
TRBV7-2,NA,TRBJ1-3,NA,TGTGCCAGCAGCCTAGGGGGTGGCTCTGGAAACACCATATATTTT,CASSLGGGSGNTIYF
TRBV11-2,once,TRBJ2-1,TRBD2,TGTGCCAGCAGCTTAGGGGCCTTCGGCGGGGGGGCCTACAATGAGCAGTTCTTC,CASSLGAFGGGAYNEQFF
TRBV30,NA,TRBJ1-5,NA,TGTGCCTGGACTCGACAGCCCAATCAGCCCCAGCATTTT,CAWTRQPNQPQHF
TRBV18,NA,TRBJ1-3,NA,TGTGCCAGCTCACGGATCGCCGGCGCGAGGTCTGGAAACACCATATATTTT,CASSRIAGARSGNTIYF
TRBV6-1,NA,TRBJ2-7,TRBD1,TGTGCCAGCAGTGAACCGGGACAGGGGAATAACGAGCAGTACTTC,CASSEPGQGNNEQYF
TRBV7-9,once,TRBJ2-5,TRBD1,TGTGCCAGCAGCGACAGGGGAAGAGTGGAGACCCAGTACTTC,CASSDRGRVETQYF
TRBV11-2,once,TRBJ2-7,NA,TGTGCCAGCAGCTCAATACTAGGGTTGGCCTACGAGCAGTACTTC,CASSSILGLAYEQYF
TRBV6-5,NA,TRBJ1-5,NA,TGTGCCAGCAGTTCCGCGGCGGCGGGCAATCAGCCCCAGCATTTT,CASSSAAAGNQPQHF
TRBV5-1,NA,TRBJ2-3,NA,TGCGCCAGCAGCTTGGACGTAGGGGGAAGCACAGATACGCAGTATTTT,CASSLDVGGSTDTQYF
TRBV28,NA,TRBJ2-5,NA,TGTGCCAGCAGCTCCCTTAGGCAGGGGAAGGGGGTTCAGACCCAGTACTTC,CASSSLRQGKGVQTQYF
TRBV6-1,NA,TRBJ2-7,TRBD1,TGTGCCAGCGATGACAGGGTCTCCTACGAGCAGTACTTC,CASDDRVSYEQYF
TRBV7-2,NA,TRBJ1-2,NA,TGTGCCAGCAGCTTAGGTGTCGGGAGCTATGGCTACACCTTC,CASSLGVGSYGYTF